The rows below give T cell receptor beta chains drawn from one sample of a study of cytotoxic CD8 clonotypes in ibrutinib-treated CLL. Assay: immunoSEQ multiplex PCR; the TCRdb copy retains only in-frame clones and omits some. The table lists a few hundred thousand clones, under 70% of them singletons. Here the sequenced sample was PBMCs, taken after 36 months of ibrutinib treatment. Receptor source: a human donor with chronic lymphocytic leukemia. Each CDR3 is given with its conserved first and last residue. A D gene is named only where the DNA matches it firmly. Size tells how often a clone was seen (once, few, many) or the class of an expanded clone, and some rows leave it out.

clone_size: few; d_call: NA; j_call: TRBJ2-7; v_call: TRBV15; cdr3_aa: CATSRDRYEQYF; cdr3_nt: TGTGCCACCAGCAGAGATCGCTACGAGCAGTACTTC
clone_size: NA; d_call: TRBD2; j_call: TRBJ2-7; v_call: TRBV5-1; cdr3_aa: CASSKAGGSYEQYF; cdr3_nt: TGCGCCAGCAGCAAAGCGGGGGGCTCCTACGAGCAGTACTTC
clone_size: NA; d_call: TRBD1; j_call: TRBJ1-3; v_call: TRBV5-1; cdr3_aa: CASSPLPTGPRGTIYF; cdr3_nt: TGCGCCAGCAGCCCTCTACCGACAGGGCCCCGGGGCACCATATATTTT
clone_size: few; d_call: TRBD1; j_call: TRBJ2-5; v_call: TRBV5-6; cdr3_aa: CASSLAYPTGKETQYF; cdr3_nt: TGTGCCAGCAGCTTGGCCTACCCGACAGGGAAAGAGACCCAGTACTTC
clone_size: NA; d_call: NA; j_call: TRBJ2-7; v_call: TRBV4-1; cdr3_aa: CASSQVPGSGYEQYF; cdr3_nt: TGCGCCAGCAGCCAAGTCCCCGGGAGTGGTTACGAGCAGTACTTC
clone_size: NA; d_call: NA; j_call: TRBJ1-2; v_call: TRBV15; cdr3_aa: CATSVRLNYGYTF; cdr3_nt: TGTGCCACCAGCGTCAGGCTGAACTATGGCTACACCTTC
clone_size: NA; d_call: TRBD1; j_call: TRBJ1-1; v_call: TRBV29-1; cdr3_aa: CSVEETGGWTEAFF; cdr3_nt: TGCAGCGTTGAAGAAACAGGGGGCTGGACTGAAGCTTTCTTT
clone_size: NA; d_call: TRBD1; j_call: TRBJ1-5; v_call: TRBV5-1; cdr3_aa: CASSSRTGTEQPQHF; cdr3_nt: TGCGCCAGCAGCTCGAGGACAGGGACGGAGCAGCCCCAGCATTTT
clone_size: NA; d_call: TRBD2; j_call: TRBJ2-4; v_call: TRBV7-6; cdr3_aa: CASSLGTSEAKNIQYF; cdr3_nt: TGTGCCAGCAGCTTAGGGACTAGCGAAGCCAAAAACATTCAGTACTTC
clone_size: NA; d_call: NA; j_call: TRBJ1-1; v_call: TRBV28; cdr3_aa: CASSGWGQNTEAFF; cdr3_nt: TGTGCCAGCAGTGGGTGGGGGCAGAACACTGAAGCTTTCTTT
clone_size: NA; d_call: NA; j_call: TRBJ2-7; v_call: TRBV6-5; cdr3_aa: CASSRRLGSYEQYF; cdr3_nt: TGTGCCAGCAGTCGTCGACTGGGATCCTACGAGCAGTACTTC
clone_size: NA; d_call: NA; j_call: TRBJ2-1; v_call: TRBV27; cdr3_aa: CASTLFQGGRSEQFF; cdr3_nt: TGTGCCAGCACCCTTTTCCAAGGCGGTCGTAGTGAGCAGTTCTTC
clone_size: few; d_call: NA; j_call: TRBJ2-7; v_call: TRBV7-2; cdr3_aa: CASSPYSYEQYF; cdr3_nt: TGTGCCAGCAGCCCCTACTCCTACGAGCAGTACTTC
clone_size: NA; d_call: NA; j_call: TRBJ1-2; v_call: TRBV18; cdr3_aa: CASSPTVTYGYTF; cdr3_nt: TGTGCCAGCTCCCCCACAGTGACCTATGGCTACACCTTC
clone_size: NA; d_call: NA; j_call: TRBJ1-4; v_call: TRBV2; cdr3_aa: CASSPSTATNEKLFF; cdr3_nt: TGTGCCAGCAGTCCTTCAACCGCAACTAATGAAAAACTGTTTTTT
clone_size: NA; d_call: NA; j_call: TRBJ2-2; v_call: TRBV11-2; cdr3_aa: CASSLVATGGELFF; cdr3_nt: TGTGCCAGCAGCTTAGTGGCCACGGGCGGGGAGCTGTTTTTT
clone_size: NA; d_call: TRBD1; j_call: TRBJ2-3; v_call: TRBV5-1; cdr3_aa: CASSFDDRGHINTQYF; cdr3_nt: TGCGCCAGCAGCTTTGACGACAGGGGACATATTAATACGCAGTATTTT
clone_size: NA; d_call: NA; j_call: TRBJ1-4; v_call: TRBV5-6; cdr3_aa: CASSLGGKLFF; cdr3_nt: TGTGCCAGCAGCTTAGGTGGAAAACTGTTTTTT
clone_size: few; d_call: NA; j_call: TRBJ1-2; v_call: TRBV19; cdr3_aa: CASMEVQETNYGYTF; cdr3_nt: TGTGCCAGTATGGAGGTACAGGAAACTAACTATGGCTACACCTTC